The T cell receptor (beta chain) described here comes from a study of T-cell reconstitution after alpha-beta-depleted transplantation in children. This clonotype was counted a few times. Unique molecular identifiers were used in preparing the TCRbeta library. TCRdb recomputed calls from the PCR reads with MiXCR, one row per CDR3 protein. Here the sample spans about 580,000 distinct CDR3 sequences, around 23% being singletons. The ends lost 6 bases at V and 5 bases at J; junction bases unmatched: 12. The CDR3 loop spans 15 amino acids. The rearrangement joins TRBV12-3 or TRBV12-4 to TRBJ2-5; 7 nucleotides line up with TRBD1. The sequencing used PBMCs, mostly from graft donor cells, collected 360 days after TCRalphabeta/CD19-depleted stem cell transplant. The TCR sequence derives from a boy under two years old who had a stem cell transplant for acute myeloid leukemia, so the T cells may come from the graft donor. CDR3 sequence: CASRPEGGVWETQYF. CDR3 DNA: TGTGCCAGCAGACCCGAAGGGGGCGTGTGGGAGACCCAGTACTTC.